This entry lists 28 T cell receptor beta chains sequenced from one sample in a study of blood T cells in healthy people across ages. Primed by a sample-barcoded 5' primer and a J-beta primer mix, a second PCR proceeded for 7 to 11 cycles. TCRdb processed the 5' RACE reads anew with MiXCR; each CDR3 protein has one entry. The table has around 620,000 distinct CDR3 sequences, 27% seen once. Sequences were obtained from blood. The receptor set was obtained from a woman aged 65 to 85 in good health.

V is TRBV20-1 and J is TRBJ1-5, with D possibly being TRBD1 (6 bases). The CDR3 is 14 residues long. Trimming removed 2 bases from V and 1 base from J, with 9 bases in between. The germline CDR1 and CDR2 sequences are DFQATT and SNEGSKA (reference sequence). The CDR3 loop reads CSARSGASNQPQHF. DNA of the CDR3: TGCAGTGCTAGATCGGGGGCGAGCAATCAGCCCCAGCATTTT.

This clonotype was seen only a few times. The genes are TRBV5-1 and TRBJ2-5, with D tentatively TRBD1 or TRBD2 (5 bases each). Germline loops: CDR1 SGHRS, CDR2 YFSETQ. The CDR3 is 15 amino acids. Trimming took off 3 bases at V and 4 bases at J, with 16 bases between the two ends. The DNA for the CDR3 is TGCGCCAGCAGCTACGGGACCCATGGACGAGAGACCCAGTACTTC. This codes for CASSYGTHGRETQYF.

This sequence joins TRBV11-2 and TRBJ2-7; TRBD1 matches at 9 bases. V lost 3 bases, J lost 3 bases, and 9 bases stayed unmatched. The CDR3 runs to 16 residues. The germline V gene encodes CDR1 SGHAT and CDR2 FQNNGV. CDR3: CASSLKVGQGSYEQYF. Here the CDR3 DNA reads TGTGCCAGCAGCTTGAAAGTCGGACAGGGGAGCTACGAGCAGTACTTC.

J is TRBJ2-1 and V is TRBV5-1, with 9 bases aligning to TRBD2. J gave up 1 base and V 4 bases, and 9 bases lay outside the gene matches. The CDR3 is 17 residues long. Germline V gene lookup returns CDR1 SGHRS and CDR2 YFSETQ. CDR3 DNA sequence: TGCGCCAGCAGCCCAGGTAGCGGGGGCCTGTCCTACAATGAGCAGTTCTTC. As protein: CASSPGSGGLSYNEQFF.

This clonotype was seen only a few times. The chain carries TRBV20-1 and TRBJ2-2; 7 nucleotides match TRBD2. CDR3 length equals 15 residues. V gave up 3 bases and J gave up 4 bases; unmatched junction bases: 8. Germline CDR1 and CDR2: DFQATT and SNEGSKA (reference sequence). The CDR3 is CSASKGLMSTGELFF. The CDR3 region has the DNA TGCAGTGCTAGTAAGGGACTAATGAGCACCGGGGAGCTGTTTTTT.

V and J are TRBV11-2 and TRBJ2-2; TRBD1 aligns across 10 bases. Germline V CDR1 and CDR2: SGHAT, FQNNGV. The V gene end was trimmed by 0 bases and the J gene end by 5 bases; junction bases not matched to a gene: 12. The CDR3 length is 19 residues. The CDR3 reads CASSLDLGQGFAGTGELFF. The CDR3 region has the DNA TGTGCCAGCAGCTTAGATTTGGGACAGGGGTTCGCCGGGACCGGGGAGCTGTTTTTT.

Ten or more counts support this clonotype. The chain is built from TRBV7-9 and TRBJ2-7, with TRBD2 matching over 12 bases. The V and J ends lost 3 bases and 4 bases, in that order; junction bases with no gene match: 1. Germline CDR1 SEHNR, CDR2 FQNEAQ (reference sequence). The CDR3 is 14 residues long. The CDR3 here is CASSFTSGGYEQYF. The DNA for the CDR3 is TGTGCCAGCAGCTTTACTAGCGGGGGGTACGAGCAGTACTTC.

This clonotype was seen a handful of times. The J gene is TRBJ1-2, the V gene TRBV20-1; D is possibly TRBD1 (6 bases). Germline CDR1 and CDR2: DFQATT and SNEGSKA (reference sequence). Between the trimmed V and J ends, which lost 5 bases and 8 bases, there was a span of 21 bases. This CDR3 is 14 amino acids long. Written as DNA, the CDR3 is TGCAGTGCTGCCCGGGTGGGGGGCTTAGAGGGCTACACCTTC. Amino acid sequence: CSAARVGGLEGYTF.

The chain combines TRBV29-1 with TRBJ2-1, with D unclear. Per germline, CDR1 SQVTM and CDR2 ANQGSEA. CDR3 length equals 11 residues. The V and J ends lost 3 bases and 4 bases respectively, with 4 bases between them. DNA of the CDR3: TGCAGCGTTGAGCTGTACAATGAGCAGTTCTTC. It specifies CSVELYNEQFF.

The CDR3 DNA reads as TGTGCCAGCAGCTTAGAGGGACTCAAGGGAGGGGCGCAGTATTTT. This translates into CASSLEGLKGGAQYF. The V call is TRBV7-2, the J call TRBJ2-3; TRBD2 matches 7 bases. Germline CDR1 reads SGHTA; CDR2 reads FQGNSA. V shed 1 base, J shed 10 bases, and the junction held 11 bases outside the gene matches. This CDR3 spans 15 amino acids.

In this sample, this clonotype turned up a few times. This chain connects TRBV2 to TRBJ2-1; tentatively, D is TRBD2 (5 bases). This CDR3 comprises 13 residues. The V end was cut by 3 bases, the J end by 12 bases, with 15 bases between. Per the germline V gene, CDR1 is SNHLY and CDR2 is FYNNEI. The CDR3 here is CASSDRKGAGQFF. CDR3 DNA: TGTGCCAGCAGTGATAGGAAGGGAGCAGGGCAGTTCTTC.

A single count supports this clonotype. The gene calls are TRBV5-1 and TRBJ2-1; D may correspond to TRBD1 or TRBD2 (5 bases each). The CDR3 loop spans 14 amino acids. V was cut by 2 bases and J by 6 bases, with 12 bases left in between. Germline V gene lookup returns CDR1 SGHRS and CDR2 YFSETQ. As DNA, the CDR3 is TGCGCCAGCAGCTTTGGGGGATCTTTCAATGAGCAGTTCTTC. It translates to CASSFGGSFNEQFF.

This rearrangement joins TRBV5-1 to TRBJ2-2; D is possibly TRBD1 (8 bases). The ends were cut back, 2 bases at V and 5 bases at J, with 16 bases in the middle. The CDR3 has 16 residues. In germline, CDR1 is SGHRS, CDR2 YFSETQ. The CDR3 DNA is TGCGCCAGCAGCTTAAATGGACAGGGAGGGACCGGGGAGCTGTTTTTT. Protein: CASSLNGQGGTGELFF.

The rearrangement uses TRBV13 and TRBJ2-5, with no clear D. Germline V CDR1 and CDR2: PRHDT, FYEKMQ (reference sequence). V lost 3 bases and J 0 bases, leaving 8 bases between the germline ends. CDR3 length: 14 residues. CDR3 bases: TGTGCCAGCAGCTTGAACAGCCACCAAGAGACCCAGTACTTC. It translates to CASSLNSHQETQYF.

The CDR3 is CASSPNTGGTQYF. CDR3 DNA sequence: TGTGCCAGCAGTCCTAATACTGGGGGAACGCAGTATTTT. This chain uses TRBV2 with TRBJ2-3, with D perhaps given as TRBD1 or TRBD2 (5 bases each). Looked up from germline, CDR1 is SNHLY and CDR2 is FYNNEI. Trimming took 5 bases from V and 9 from J, leaving 15 bases between them. CDR3 length equals 13 residues.

This clonotype was seen a handful of times. The chain has TRBV3-1 and TRBJ1-2; a possible D gene is TRBD1 (6 bases). Germline V gene data show CDR1 as LGHDT and CDR2 as YNNKEL (reference sequence). This CDR3 has 15 residues. Trimming stripped 4 bases from V and 7 bases from J, with 19 bases between. The CDR3 here is CASSRLDRLEGGYTF. In DNA form, the CDR3 reads TGTGCCAGCAGCCGACTCGACAGGCTTGAGGGTGGCTACACCTTC. The variable domain in full, completed from reference TRBV3-1 and TRBJ1-2, reads DTAVSQTPKYLVTQMGNDKSIKCEQNLGHDTMYWYKQDSKKFLKIMFSYNNKELIINETVPNRFSPKSPDKAHLNLHINSLELGDSAVYFCASSRLDRLEGGYTFGSGTRLTVV.

In this sample, this clonotype turned up a few times. This rearrangement joins TRBV4-1 to TRBJ1-2; 7 nucleotides agree with TRBD1. The CDR3 is 14 residues long. Germline values: CDR1 MGHRA, CDR2 YSYEKL. The J segment lost 7 bases and the V segment lost 1 base, leaving 6 bases of the junction unmatched. The CDR3 nucleotides are TGCGCCAGCAGCCAAGTGAGACAGGGAGCTGGCTACACCTTC. It codes for CASSQVRQGAGYTF.

This clonotype showed up just a few times. The CDR3 DNA reads TGCGCCAGCAGCTTAGGTGGGGGCGCGAGTCATCGGGAGACCCAGTACTTC. Residues: CASSLGGGASHRETQYF. J is TRBJ2-5 and V is TRBV5-1; D possibly corresponds to TRBD1 (6 bases). Germline V gives CDR1 SGHRS, CDR2 YFSETQ. V was cut by 2 bases and J by 5 bases, with 22 bases left in between. The length of the CDR3 is 17 residues.

V and J are TRBV7-2 and TRBJ1-1; 7 nucleotides line up with TRBD1. V trimming: 4 bases; J trimming: 2 bases; junction bases outside the gene matches: 4. CDR1 is SGHTA, CDR2 FQGNSA, per germline. The CDR3 has 14 amino acids. The CDR3: CASSSDRDNTEAFF. The CDR3 DNA reads TGTGCCAGCAGCTCTGACAGGGACAACACTGAAGCTTTCTTT.

The chain combines TRBV10-3 with TRBJ2-1; 9 bases are shared with TRBD2. Germline V gene sequence: CDR1 ENHRY, CDR2 SYGVKD. The CDR3 is 13 residues long. The V segment lost 11 bases and the J segment 10 bases; nucleotides outside the gene matches: 12. This CDR3 is CASTGTSLDEQFF. The CDR3 coding sequence is TGTGCCTCCACCGGGACTAGCCTTGACGAGCAGTTCTTC.

The chain combines TRBV4-3 with TRBJ1-1, with 7 nucleotides matching TRBD1. V dropped 0 bases and J dropped 4; count of bases not matched to a gene: 8. The CDR3 extends over 16 amino acids. Germline-derived CDR1 and CDR2 are LGHNA and YSLEER. CDR3 region: CASSQDPDRWSTEAFF. Here the CDR3 DNA reads TGCGCCAGCAGCCAAGACCCGGACAGGTGGAGCACTGAAGCTTTCTTT.

CDR3 loop: CASSPQTGAGGELFF. CDR3 DNA sequence: TGTGCCAGCAGCCCACAGACAGGGGCGGGCGGGGAGCTGTTTTTT. V gene TRBV7-2 combines with J gene TRBJ2-2, with 8 bases aligning to TRBD1. The CDR3 length is 15 residues. Trimming cost V 5 bases and J 7 bases; bases outside gene matches: 9. Per germline, CDR1 SGHTA and CDR2 FQGNSA.

On this clonotype: At one end the junction does not follow the germline gene, possibly because of a read error. The V call is TRBV7-7, the J call TRBJ2-1; D ambiguous. Germline CDR1 and CDR2: SSHAT and FNYEAQ (reference sequence). The CDR3 extends over 13 amino acids. CDR3 loop: CASSLLSEGEQFF. The DNA of the CDR3 is TGTGCTAGCAGCCTTCTGTCGGAAGGGGAGCAGTTCTTC.

In the case of this clonotype: At one end the junction does not follow the germline gene, possibly because of a read error. The rearrangement uses TRBV12-3 or TRBV12-4 and TRBJ2-7; D might be TRBD1 (6 bases). The CDR3 covers 14 residues. CDR3 DNA sequence: TGCGCCAGCAGTTTAGGGACAATGACCTACGAGCAGTACTTC. This translates into CASSLGTMTYEQYF.

This clonotype was observed a handful of times. A much larger clone lies one base from this, so it may be a read error. The rearrangement joins TRBV7-3 to TRBJ2-5; 14 nucleotides align to TRBD2. CDR3 length: 16 residues. The germline gives CDR1 SGHTA, CDR2 FQGTGA. CDR3 DNA sequence: TGTGCCAGCAGCCTAGGGACTAGCGGGGGCCAAGAGGCCCAGTACTTC. It encodes CASSLGTSGGQEAQYF.

For this clonotype: Mismatch with germline at one junction end may stem from a read error. J is TRBJ2-2 and V is TRBV30; D uncertain. The CDR3 sequence is 13 residues long. Per the germline V gene, CDR1 is GTSNPN and CDR2 is SVGIG (reference sequence). CDR3 DNA: TGTGCTTGGACGGTGCATTATGACGGGGAGCTGTTTTTT. Protein: CAWTVHYDGELFF.

The chain has TRBV5-4 and TRBJ2-5; 7 nucleotides agree with TRBD1. The end of the DNA is better explained by TRBJ2-7, so the J call may be wrong. CDR3 length equals 17 residues. Germline CDR1 and CDR2: SGHNT and YYREEE (reference sequence). CDR3 DNA sequence: TGTGCCAGCAGCTTGCAAATAGGGGGCCTTCTAGGCTACGAGCAGTACTTC. Residues: CASSLQIGGLLGYEQYF.

The chain recombines TRBV11-2 with TRBJ2-5; TRBD2 agrees at 12 bases. Germline V gene lookup returns CDR1 SGHAT and CDR2 FQNNGV. This CDR3 is 16 amino acids long. Germline trimming cut 5 bases from V and 8 bases from J; bases unmatched to any gene: 12. The CDR3 sequence is CASSVRLAGENRTQYF. CDR3 DNA: TGTGCCAGCAGCGTACGACTAGCGGGGGAGAATAGAACCCAGTACTTC. Full variable domain (outside the CDR3, taken from reference TRBV11-2 and TRBJ2-5): EAGVAQSPRYKIIEKRQSVAFWCNPISGHATLYWYQQILGQGPKLLIQFQNNGVVDDSQLPKDRFSAERLKGVDSTLKIQPAKLEDSAVYLCASSVRLAGENRTQYFGPGTRLLVL.